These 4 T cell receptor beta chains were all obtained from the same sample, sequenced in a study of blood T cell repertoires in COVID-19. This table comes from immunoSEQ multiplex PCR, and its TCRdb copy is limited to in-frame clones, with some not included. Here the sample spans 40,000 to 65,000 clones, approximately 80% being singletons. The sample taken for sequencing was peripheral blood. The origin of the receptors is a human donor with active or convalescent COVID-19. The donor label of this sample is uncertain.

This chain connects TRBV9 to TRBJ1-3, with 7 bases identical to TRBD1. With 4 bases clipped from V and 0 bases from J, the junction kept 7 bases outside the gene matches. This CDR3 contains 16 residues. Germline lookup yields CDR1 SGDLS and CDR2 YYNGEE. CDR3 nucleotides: TGTGCCAGCAGCCCGGGGGACAGTCTCTCTGGAAACACCATATATTTT. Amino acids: CASSPGDSLSGNTIYF.

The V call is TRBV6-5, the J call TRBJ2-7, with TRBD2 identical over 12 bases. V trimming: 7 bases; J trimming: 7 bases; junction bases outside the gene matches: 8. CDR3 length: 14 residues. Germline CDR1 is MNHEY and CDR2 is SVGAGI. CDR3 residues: CASNLAGGPGEQYF. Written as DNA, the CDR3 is TGTGCCAGCAATCTAGCGGGAGGGCCGGGGGAGCAGTACTTC.

The CDR3 region has the DNA TGCGCCAGCAGCCAAGGGACTAGCGGGAGGTCAGATACGCAGTATTTT. As protein: CASSQGTSGRSDTQYF. The chain has TRBV4-1 and TRBJ2-3; 14 bases match TRBD2. CDR1 is MGHRA and CDR2 is YSYEKL in the germline V gene. CDR3 length: 16 residues. V shed 1 base and J 4 bases; nucleotides not matched to a gene: 1.

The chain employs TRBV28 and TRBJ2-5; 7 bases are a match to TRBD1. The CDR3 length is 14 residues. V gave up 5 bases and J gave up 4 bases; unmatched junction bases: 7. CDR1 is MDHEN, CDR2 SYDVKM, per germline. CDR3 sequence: CASSPSDRRETQYF. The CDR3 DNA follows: TGTGCCAGCAGTCCCTCGGACAGGAGAGAGACCCAGTACTTC.